The 8 T cell receptor beta chains reported below all come from one sample, sequenced in a study of blood T cell repertoires in COVID-19 (TCRdb year 2020). The library relied on the immunoSEQ multiplex PCR assay. TCRdb carries this immuneACCESS record with in-frame sequences only. Its versions omit some clonotypes, under half of them owing to an unresolved V gene in the studies checked, with the rest unexplained. Here the sample has 150,000 to 200,000 clones; about 86% occur a single time. The ten largest make up 0.99% of the sample. The sequencing sample was made of peripheral blood. The receptors were sampled from a man between 18 and 29 years old with acute or convalescent COVID-19.

Only one count was recorded for this clone. The chain uses TRBV11-2 and TRBJ1-4; no definite D call. V lost 5 bases to trimming and J lost 12 bases, with 13 bases between them. Germline V gene lookup returns CDR1 SGHAT and CDR2 FQNNGV. CDR3 size: 12 residues. Written as DNA, the CDR3 is TGTGCCAGCAGCCCGAGTCGGTATGAACTGTTTTTT. Protein product: CASSPSRYELFF.

The CDR3 nucleotides read TGTGCCAGCAGCCCCCAACAGGGAATTAAGGATGAAGCTTTCTTT. It is translated as CASSPQQGIKDEAFF. The V call is TRBV7-6, the J call TRBJ1-1; possibly TRBD1 for D (6 bases). The CDR3 has 15 residues. Looked up from germline, CDR1 is SGHVS and CDR2 is FNYEAQ. The ends were cut back, 5 bases at V and 7 bases at J, with 20 bases in the middle.

J is TRBJ2-7 and V is TRBV7-9, with a tentative D call TRBD1 (6 bases). Trimming removed 5 bases from V and 3 bases from J, with 17 bases in between. The germline gives CDR1 SEHNR, CDR2 FQNEAQ (reference sequence). CDR3 size: 15 residues. Here the CDR3 reads CASSELGTTIYEQYF. The CDR3 DNA is TGTGCCAGCAGCGAGCTTGGGACAACAATCTACGAGCAGTACTTC.

V and J are TRBV27 and TRBJ2-1; 8 positions match TRBD1. Trimming removed 6 bases from V and 13 bases from J; junction bases left unmatched: 20. CDR3 length equals 16 residues. The germline CDR1 and CDR2 sequences are MNHEY and SMNVEV (reference sequence). CDR3 sequence reads: CASSIIPRTGSSPQFF. The DNA for the CDR3 is TGTGCCAGCAGCATAATTCCCCGGACAGGGAGTAGCCCCCAGTTCTTC.

The chain couples TRBV14 to TRBJ2-5, with D possibly TRBD2 on 6 matching bases. Germline V CDR1 and CDR2: SGHDN, FVKESK. The CDR3 runs to 14 residues. The V end lost 0 bases, the J end lost 4 bases, and 9 bases lay between the germline ends. The CDR3 bases are TGTGCCAGCAGCCAAGAGGTCGGGGGAGAGACCCAGTACTTC. The encoded protein is CASSQEVGGETQYF.

The rearrangement uses TRBV28 and TRBJ1-2; 8 bases are a match to TRBD1. Trimming took 5 bases from V and 0 from J; bases not matched to a gene: 2. The CDR3 is made up of 14 amino acids. Germline lookup yields CDR1 MDHEN and CDR2 SYDVKM. The CDR3 DNA follows: TGTGCCAGCAGTCGGACAGGGCCTAACTATGGCTACACCTTC. Translated: CASSRTGPNYGYTF.

The J gene is TRBJ1-6, the V gene TRBV14, with 7 bases that match TRBD1. The length of the CDR3 is 16 residues. V was pared by 3 bases and J by 8 bases, with 10 bases of the junction left unmatched. Looked up from germline, CDR1 is SGHDN and CDR2 is FVKESK. CDR3 nucleotides: TGTGCCAGCAGCCACGTACAGGGGTTCACGCATTCACCCCTCCACTTT. Its translation is CASSHVQGFTHSPLHF.

J is TRBJ1-2 and V is TRBV4-1; TRBD1 might be the D (5 bases). The CDR3 has 14 amino acids. Germline V CDR1 and CDR2: MGHRA, YSYEKL. Between the trimmed V and J ends, which lost 1 base and 2 bases, there was a span of 8 bases. CDR3 residues: CASSQGRVNYGYTF. In DNA form, the CDR3 reads TGCGCCAGCAGCCAAGGCAGGGTGAACTATGGCTACACCTTC.